This T cell receptor beta chain comes out of a study of T cell responses to AZD1222 COVID-19 vaccine. Generated by immunoSEQ multiplex PCR, the TCRdb table keeps only in-frame clones and is missing some. The table has 150,000 to 200,000 clones, 90% to 95% seen once; the top ten hold 5.1%. Trimming cost V 1 base and J 8 bases, with 11 bases left between them. The CDR3 has 13 amino acids. Study observations and caveats: Just 5 to 7 people given AZD1222 tested seropositive at baseline. The CD4 TCRs associated with vaccination extended across spike and predominated at 160-218 and 743-854.

As concerns this clone: The antigen is undetermined.

V usage is TRBV12-3 or TRBV12-4 and J usage is TRBJ1-2; no clear D gene. This TCR derives from an adult who received the AZD1222 COVID-19 vaccine. Sequences were derived from peripheral blood, sampled 28 days after the second AZD1222 dose. CDR3 sequence: CASSLGSVPGYTF. The CDR3, as DNA: TGTGCCAGCAGTTTAGGATCAGTCCCCGGCTACACCTTC.